This T cell receptor beta chain was captured in a study of siplizumab effects on memory and regulatory T cells. TCR templates, about 97,000 per sample, were assayed. Sequencing used immunoSEQ multiplex PCR; TCRdb keeps in-frame clones, though not all of them. The sample consists of 70,000 to 90,000 clones, about 90% of them appearing once. Study results and limitations: The study found that mappable alloreactive CD4+ clones averaged around 72% Treg-derived with siplizumab and about 26% in controls. The study did not confirm that proliferating Tregs from siplizumab cultures were suppressive. Naive or memory phenotype assignment was not possible for roughly 75-96% of proliferating CD4+ or CD8+ clones.

Points on this clone: Antigen unknown.

CDR3 length equals 14 residues. The germline CDR1 and CDR2 sequences are SGHTA and FQGNSA. The J segment lost 7 bases and the V segment lost 5 bases, leaving 3 bases of the junction unmatched. V and J are TRBV7-2 and TRBJ2-1; 12 bases map to TRBD1. Sequenced sample: CD4+ T cells sorted from blood. The sequence was obtained from a human donor in good health. The CDR3 DNA sequence: TGTGCCAGCAGCCGGGACAGGGGGCTTAATGAGCAGTTCTTC. It encodes CASSRDRGLNEQFF.